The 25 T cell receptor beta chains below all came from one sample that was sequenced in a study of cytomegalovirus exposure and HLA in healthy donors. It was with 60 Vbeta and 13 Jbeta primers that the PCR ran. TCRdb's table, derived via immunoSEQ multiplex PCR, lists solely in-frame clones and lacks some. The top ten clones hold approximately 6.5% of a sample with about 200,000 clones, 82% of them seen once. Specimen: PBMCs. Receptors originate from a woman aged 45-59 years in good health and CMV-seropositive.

The CDR3 loop is CASSLARTGSWNEQFF. CDR3 in DNA: TGTGCCAGCAGCTTAGCCCGGACAGGGTCGTGGAATGAGCAGTTCTTC. The V and J genes are TRBV7-8 and TRBJ2-1, with 8 positions matching TRBD1. The junction had 8 bases not matched to a gene; V was cut back by 0 bases and J by 7 bases. The V gene's germline CDR1 is SGHVS and CDR2 FQNEAQ. The CDR3 totals 16 residues.

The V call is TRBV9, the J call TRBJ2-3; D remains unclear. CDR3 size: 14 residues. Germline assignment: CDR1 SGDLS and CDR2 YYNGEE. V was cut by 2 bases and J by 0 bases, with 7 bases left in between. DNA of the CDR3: TGTGCCAGCAGCGTGACATATAGCACAGATACGCAGTATTTT. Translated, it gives CASSVTYSTDTQYF. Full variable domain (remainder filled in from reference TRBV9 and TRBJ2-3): DSGVTQTPKHLITATGQRVTLRCSPRSGDLSVYWYQQSLDQGLQFLIQYYNGEERAKGNILERFSAQQFPDLHSELNLSSLELGDSALYFCASSVTYSTDTQYFGPGTRLTVL.

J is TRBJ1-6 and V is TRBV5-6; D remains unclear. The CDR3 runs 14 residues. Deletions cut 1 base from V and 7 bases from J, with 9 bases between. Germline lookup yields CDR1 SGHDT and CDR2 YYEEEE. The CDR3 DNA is TGTGCCAGCAGCTTGACAGAAGGAAATTCACCCCTCCACTTT. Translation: CASSLTEGNSPLHF.

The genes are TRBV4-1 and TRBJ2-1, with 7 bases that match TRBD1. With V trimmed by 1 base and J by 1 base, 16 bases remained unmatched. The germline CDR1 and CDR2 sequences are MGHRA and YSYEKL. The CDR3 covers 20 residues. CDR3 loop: CASSQVYRGSSAQSYNEQFF. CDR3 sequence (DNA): TGCGCCAGCAGCCAAGTTTACAGGGGAAGTAGCGCCCAATCCTACAATGAGCAGTTCTTC.

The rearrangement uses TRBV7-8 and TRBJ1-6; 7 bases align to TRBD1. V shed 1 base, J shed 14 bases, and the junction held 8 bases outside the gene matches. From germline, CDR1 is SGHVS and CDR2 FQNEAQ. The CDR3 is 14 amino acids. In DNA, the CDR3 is TGTGCCAGCAGCTTAGGCGATCTTACAGGGGCCCTCCACTTT. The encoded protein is CASSLGDLTGALHF.

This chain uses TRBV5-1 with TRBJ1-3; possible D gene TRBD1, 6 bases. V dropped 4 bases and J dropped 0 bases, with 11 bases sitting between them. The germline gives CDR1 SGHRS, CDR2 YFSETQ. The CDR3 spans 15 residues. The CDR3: CASSPPTGSGNTIYF. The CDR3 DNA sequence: TGCGCCAGCAGCCCACCGACAGGCTCTGGAAACACCATATATTTT.

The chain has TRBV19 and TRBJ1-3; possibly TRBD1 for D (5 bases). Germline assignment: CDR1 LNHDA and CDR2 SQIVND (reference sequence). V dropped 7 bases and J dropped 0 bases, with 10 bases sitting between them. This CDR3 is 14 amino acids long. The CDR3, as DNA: TGTGCCAGTAACCCAGGGTCCTCTGGAAACACCATATATTTT. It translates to CASNPGSSGNTIYF.

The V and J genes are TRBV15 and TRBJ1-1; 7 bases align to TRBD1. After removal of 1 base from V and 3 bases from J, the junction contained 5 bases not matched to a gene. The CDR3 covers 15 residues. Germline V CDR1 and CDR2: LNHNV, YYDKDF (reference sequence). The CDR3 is CATSRGTGGDTEAFF. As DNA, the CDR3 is TGTGCCACCAGCAGAGGGACAGGAGGGGACACTGAAGCTTTCTTT.

The CDR3, as DNA: TGTGCCAGCAGCTCCTCCCCGGGAGCGGGCACTGAAGCTTTCTTT. Its protein is CASSSSPGAGTEAFF. V gene TRBV7-9 combines with J gene TRBJ1-1; D uncertain. Looked up from germline, CDR1 is SEHNR and CDR2 is FQNEAQ (reference sequence). V lost 4 bases to trimming and J lost 4 bases, with 16 bases between them. This CDR3 is built from 15 residues.

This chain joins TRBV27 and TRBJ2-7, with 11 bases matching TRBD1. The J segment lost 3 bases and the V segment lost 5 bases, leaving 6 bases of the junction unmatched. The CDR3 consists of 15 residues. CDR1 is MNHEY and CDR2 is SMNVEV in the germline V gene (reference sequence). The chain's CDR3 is CASSPWTGGVYEQYF. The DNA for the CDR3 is TGTGCCAGCAGTCCTTGGACAGGGGGCGTCTACGAGCAGTACTTC.

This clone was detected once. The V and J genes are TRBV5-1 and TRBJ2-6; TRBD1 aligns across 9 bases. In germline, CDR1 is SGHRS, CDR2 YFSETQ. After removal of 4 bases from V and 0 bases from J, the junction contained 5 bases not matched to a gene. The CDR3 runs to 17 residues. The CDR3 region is CASSEGQGLSGANVLTF. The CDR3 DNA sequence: TGCGCCAGCAGCGAAGGACAGGGGCTCTCTGGGGCCAACGTCCTGACTTTC.

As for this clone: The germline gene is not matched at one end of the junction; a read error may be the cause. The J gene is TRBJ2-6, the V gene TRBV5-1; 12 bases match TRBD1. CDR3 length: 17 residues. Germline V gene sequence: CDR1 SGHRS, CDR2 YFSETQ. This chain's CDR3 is CASKPGQGAAGANGLTF. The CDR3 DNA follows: TGCGCCAGCAAACCGGGACAGGGGGCAGCTGGGGCCAACGGCCTGACTTTC.

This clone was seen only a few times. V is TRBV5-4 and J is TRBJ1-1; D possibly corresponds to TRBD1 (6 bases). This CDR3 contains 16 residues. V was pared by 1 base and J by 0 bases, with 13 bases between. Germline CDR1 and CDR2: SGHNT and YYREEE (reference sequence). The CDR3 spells CASSLLGGRVNTEAFF. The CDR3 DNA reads TGTGCCAGCAGCTTGTTGGGGGGGCGCGTGAACACTGAAGCTTTCTTT. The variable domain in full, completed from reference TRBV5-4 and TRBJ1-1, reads ETGVTQSPTHLIKTRGQQVTLRCSSQSGHNTVSWYQQALGQGPQFIFQYYREEENGRGNFPPRFSGLQFPNYSSELNVNALELDDSALYLCASSLLGGRVNTEAFFGQGTRLTVV.

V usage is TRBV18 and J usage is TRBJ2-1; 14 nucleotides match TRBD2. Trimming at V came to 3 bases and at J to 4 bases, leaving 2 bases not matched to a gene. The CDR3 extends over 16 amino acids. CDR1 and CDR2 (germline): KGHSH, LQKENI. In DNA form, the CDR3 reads TGTGCCAGCTCACCCCGACTAGCGGGGGGGTACAATGAGCAGTTCTTC. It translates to CASSPRLAGGYNEQFF.

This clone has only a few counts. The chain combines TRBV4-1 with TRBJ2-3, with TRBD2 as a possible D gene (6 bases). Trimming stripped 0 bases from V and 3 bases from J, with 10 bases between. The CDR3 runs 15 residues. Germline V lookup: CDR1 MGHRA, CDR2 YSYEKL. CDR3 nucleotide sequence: TGCGCCAGCAGCCAAGATGACGCGGGAACAGATACGCAGTATTTT. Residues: CASSQDDAGTDTQYF.

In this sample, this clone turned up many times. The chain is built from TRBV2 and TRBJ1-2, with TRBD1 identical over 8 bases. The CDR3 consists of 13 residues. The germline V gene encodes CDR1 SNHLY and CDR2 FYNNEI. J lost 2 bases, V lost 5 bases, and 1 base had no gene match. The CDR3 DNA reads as TGTGCCAGCAGTAGGACAGGGAACTATGGCTACACCTTC. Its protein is CASSRTGNYGYTF.

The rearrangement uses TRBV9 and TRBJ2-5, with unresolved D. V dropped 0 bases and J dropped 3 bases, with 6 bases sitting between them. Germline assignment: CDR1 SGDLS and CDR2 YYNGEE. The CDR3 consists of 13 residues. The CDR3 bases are TGTGCCAGCAGCGTAGCCTCCGAAGAGACCCAGTACTTC. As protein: CASSVASEETQYF. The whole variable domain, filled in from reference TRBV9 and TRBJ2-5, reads DSGVTQTPKHLITATGQRVTLRCSPRSGDLSVYWYQQSLDQGLQFLIQYYNGEERAKGNILERFSAQQFPDLHSELNLSSLELGDSALYFCASSVASEETQYFGPGTRLLVL.

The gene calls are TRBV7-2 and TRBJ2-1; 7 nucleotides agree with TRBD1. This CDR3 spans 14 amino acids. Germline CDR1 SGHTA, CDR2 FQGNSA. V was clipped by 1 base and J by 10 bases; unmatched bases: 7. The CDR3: CASSLDRGGREQFF. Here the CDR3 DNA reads TGTGCCAGCAGCTTAGACAGGGGTGGAAGGGAGCAGTTCTTC.

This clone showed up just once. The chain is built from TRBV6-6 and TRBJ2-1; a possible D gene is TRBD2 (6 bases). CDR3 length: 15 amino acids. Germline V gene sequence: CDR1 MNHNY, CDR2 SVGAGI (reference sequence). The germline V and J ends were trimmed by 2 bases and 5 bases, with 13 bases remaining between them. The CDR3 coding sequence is TGTGCCAGCAGTTACCTCCTGCGGGACCACAATGAGCAGTTCTTC. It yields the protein CASSYLLRDHNEQFF.

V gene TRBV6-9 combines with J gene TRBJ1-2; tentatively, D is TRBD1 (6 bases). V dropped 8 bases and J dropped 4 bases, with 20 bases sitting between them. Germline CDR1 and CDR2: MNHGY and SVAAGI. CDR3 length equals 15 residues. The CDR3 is CASWDSGGLGYGYTF. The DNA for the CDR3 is TGTGCCAGCTGGGACTCGGGGGGCTTGGGCTATGGCTACACCTTC.

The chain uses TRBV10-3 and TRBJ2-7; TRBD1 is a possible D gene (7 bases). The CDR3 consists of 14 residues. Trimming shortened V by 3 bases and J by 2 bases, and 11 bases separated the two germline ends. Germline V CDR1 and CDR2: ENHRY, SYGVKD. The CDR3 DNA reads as TGTGCCATCAGTGACCCAGGGGGGACCTACGAGCAGTACTTC. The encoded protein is CAISDPGGTYEQYF.

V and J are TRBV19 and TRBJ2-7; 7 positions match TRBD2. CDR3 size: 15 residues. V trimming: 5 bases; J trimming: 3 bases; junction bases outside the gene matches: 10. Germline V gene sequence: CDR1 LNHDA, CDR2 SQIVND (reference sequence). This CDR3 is CASSPFWGGNYEQYF. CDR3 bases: TGTGCCAGTAGTCCCTTCTGGGGGGGGAACTACGAGCAGTACTTC.

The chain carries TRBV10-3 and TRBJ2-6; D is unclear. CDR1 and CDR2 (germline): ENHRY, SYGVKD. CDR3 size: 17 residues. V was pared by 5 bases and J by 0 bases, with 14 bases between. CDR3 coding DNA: TGTGCCATCAGTCCTCGGAAAGGAGACTCTGGGGCCAACGTCCTGACTTTC. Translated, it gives CAISPRKGDSGANVLTF.

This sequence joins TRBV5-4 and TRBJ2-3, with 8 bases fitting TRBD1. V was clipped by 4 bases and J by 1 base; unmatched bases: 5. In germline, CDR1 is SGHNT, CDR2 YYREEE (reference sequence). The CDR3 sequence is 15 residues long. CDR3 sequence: CASSVPGQGTDTQYF. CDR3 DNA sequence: TGTGCCAGCAGCGTGCCGGGACAGGGCACAGATACGCAGTATTTT.

CDR3 nucleotides: TGCGCCAGCAGCTTGCGAGGGAGTAGCACCGGGGAGCTGTTTTTT. It is translated as CASSLRGSSTGELFF. The rearrangement joins TRBV5-1 to TRBJ2-2; a weak D match, TRBD2 (5 bases). Trimming pared 1 base from V and 4 bases from J, leaving 11 bases between. The germline gives CDR1 SGHRS, CDR2 YFSETQ. There are 15 residues in the CDR3.